These T cell receptor beta chains were read from a single sample in a study of breast tumors, draining lymph nodes, adjacent tissues. TCRdb fed the multiplex PCR reads into MiXCR, producing one record per CDR3 protein. The sample lists approximately 150,000 distinct CDR3 sequences, about 31% occurring once. Specimen: axillary lymph node tissue. The source is a female donor with breast cancer. Some clones in this sample may be carry-over from other donors' samples. The CDR3 runs from the conserved cysteine through the conserved F or W. A D gene is named only where the DNA matches it firmly. Clone size appears in some rows only: once, few, many, or a class for an expanded clone.

clone_size: NA; v_call: TRBV5-6; d_call: NA; j_call: TRBJ1-1; cdr3_nt: TGTGCCAGCAGCTCCGCGGGACAAGGATCGAACACTGAAGCTTTCTTT; cdr3_aa: CASSSAGQGSNTEAFF
clone_size: once; v_call: TRBV7-3; d_call: NA; j_call: TRBJ1-6; cdr3_nt: TGCGCCAGCAGCTTGAAAAGGGAGAAGTCGCCCCTCCACTTT; cdr3_aa: CASSLKREKSPLHF
clone_size: NA; v_call: TRBV5-4; d_call: NA; j_call: TRBJ2-2; cdr3_nt: TGTGCCAGCAGCTCAGTGGGGGGGCAGACCGGGGAGCTGTTTTTT; cdr3_aa: CASSSVGGQTGELFF
clone_size: many; v_call: TRBV4-1; d_call: NA; j_call: TRBJ2-6; cdr3_nt: TGCGCCAGCAGCCAAGTTGGGAGCTCTGGGGCCAACGTCCTGACTTTC; cdr3_aa: CASSQVGSSGANVLTF
clone_size: many; v_call: TRBV19; d_call: NA; j_call: TRBJ2-3; cdr3_nt: TGTGCCAGTAGTATAGGAGGGGGGGGAGTCCCAGATACGCAGTATTTT; cdr3_aa: CASSIGGGGVPDTQYF
clone_size: many; v_call: TRBV7-2; d_call: NA; j_call: TRBJ1-5; cdr3_nt: TGTGCCAGCAGCCCCCAACCACGCTTAACAGGGAAGGGTCAGCCCCAGCATTTT; cdr3_aa: CASSPQPRLTGKGQPQHF
clone_size: many; v_call: TRBV25-1; d_call: TRBD2; j_call: TRBJ2-4; cdr3_nt: TGTGCCAGCAGGGGGGGGTCCATAGCCAAAAACATTCAGTACTTC; cdr3_aa: CASRGGSIAKNIQYF
clone_size: many; v_call: TRBV7-2; d_call: NA; j_call: TRBJ2-1; cdr3_nt: TGTGCCAGCAGCTTAGCGGCGAGCTCCTACAATGAGCAGTTCTTC; cdr3_aa: CASSLAASSYNEQFF
clone_size: many; v_call: TRBV15; d_call: TRBD1; j_call: TRBJ1-6; cdr3_nt: TGTGCCACCAGTTCGGACAGGCGAGGGTATAATTCACCCCTCCACTTT; cdr3_aa: CATSSDRRGYNSPLHF
clone_size: NA; v_call: TRBV18; d_call: TRBD2; j_call: TRBJ2-4; cdr3_nt: TGTGCCAGCTCACCCCCCCCGCAGACTAGCGGGGGGAACATTCAGTACTTC; cdr3_aa: CASSPPPQTSGGNIQYF
clone_size: few; v_call: TRBV20-1; d_call: TRBD1; j_call: TRBJ1-1; cdr3_nt: TGCAGTGCGGGGGGACAGTCGAACACTGAAGCTTTCTTT; cdr3_aa: CSAGGQSNTEAFF
clone_size: many; v_call: TRBV7-2; d_call: NA; j_call: TRBJ2-5; cdr3_nt: TGTGCCAGCAGCTTGGGACAAAAGACCCAGTACTTC; cdr3_aa: CASSLGQKTQYF
clone_size: many; v_call: TRBV5-1; d_call: NA; j_call: TRBJ2-1; cdr3_nt: TGCGCCAGCAGCTTCGGTGGACTTGTCAATGAGCAGTTCTTC; cdr3_aa: CASSFGGLVNEQFF
clone_size: many; v_call: TRBV6-6; d_call: NA; j_call: TRBJ1-5; cdr3_nt: TGTGCCAGCAGTTCTGATAGCAATCAGCCCCAGCATTTT; cdr3_aa: CASSSDSNQPQHF
clone_size: many; v_call: TRBV7-8; d_call: TRBD2; j_call: TRBJ2-5; cdr3_nt: TGTGCCAGCAGCTTAAGCGGGGGGCGGGTGACCCAGTACTTC; cdr3_aa: CASSLSGGRVTQYF
clone_size: NA; v_call: TRBV24-1; d_call: NA; j_call: TRBJ1-5; cdr3_nt: NA; cdr3_aa: CATSESQTWVIRSILSGGNQPQHF
clone_size: NA; v_call: TRBV5-1; d_call: NA; j_call: TRBJ1-1; cdr3_nt: TGCGCCAGCAGCTTGGCCGTGGGGTCGGTGGCTGAAGCTTTCTTT; cdr3_aa: CASSLAVGSVAEAFF
clone_size: many; v_call: TRBV12-3/TRBV12-4; d_call: NA; j_call: TRBJ2-1; cdr3_nt: TGTGCCAGCAGTCTAAGTAGCGGTAGTGAGAGTGAGCAGTTCTTC; cdr3_aa: CASSLSSGSESEQFF
clone_size: many; v_call: TRBV24-1; d_call: TRBD1; j_call: TRBJ2-1; cdr3_nt: TGTGCCACCAGTGATATGGGACAGCCTAACAATGAGCAGTTCTTC; cdr3_aa: CATSDMGQPNNEQFF
clone_size: few; v_call: TRBV12-3/TRBV12-4; d_call: NA; j_call: TRBJ1-1; cdr3_nt: TGTGCCAGCAGTTTAGTCGGGGCGGGAGCTTTCTTT; cdr3_aa: CASSLVGAGAFF
clone_size: many; v_call: TRBV4-3; d_call: NA; j_call: TRBJ1-2; cdr3_nt: TGCGCCAGCAGCCAATTCGGGTCGGACTATGGCTACACCTTC; cdr3_aa: CASSQFGSDYGYTF
clone_size: NA; v_call: TRBV5-1; d_call: NA; j_call: TRBJ2-1; cdr3_nt: TGCGCCAGCAGCTTTTTGTCCGTAGGCAATGAGCAGTTCTTC; cdr3_aa: CASSFLSVGNEQFF
clone_size: NA; v_call: TRBV5-5; d_call: NA; j_call: TRBJ2-3; cdr3_nt: TGTGCCAGCAGCTTGGGTTGGTCGGATGGTACTAGCACAGATACGCAGTATTTT; cdr3_aa: CASSLGWSDGTSTDTQYF